One and the same sample provided the 10 T cell receptor beta chains below, sequenced in a study of a mutant IDH1 vaccine in newly diagnosed glioma. The table came from immunoSEQ multiplex PCR; TCRdb's copy has only in-frame clones and leaves some out. This sample carries tens of thousands of clones, about 74% of them seen once, and the ten largest clones take over 4%. The time point was: week 35, safety follow-up. One vaccine dose held 300 ug of mutant IDH1 20-mer peptide and came with topical imiquimod. These receptors lack a known antigen. The material sequenced was PBMCs, taken from a glioma patient whose treatment included an IDH1 peptide vaccine. All receptors come from a man aged 50-59 years with glioma.

A word on this clone: Given the absence of the conserved phenylalanine or tryptophan at the CDR3 end, a read error is likely. Because the CDR3's place on the DNA is in doubt, the DNA is left out and the CDR3 is given as listed by TCRdb. This rearrangement joins TRBV30 to TRBJ1-1; the listed D gene, TRBD1, was not tested against the DNA. Germline V gene sequence: CDR1 GTSNPN, CDR2 SVGIG (reference sequence). The CDR3 numbers 12 amino acids, ends counted. CDR3 loop: CACRLPGQQLTT.

V gene TRBV7-9 combines with J gene TRBJ2-7, with D tentatively TRBD1 or TRBD2 (5 bases each). V lost 7 bases and J 3 bases, leaving 13 bases between the germline ends. From germline, CDR1 is SEHNR and CDR2 FQNEAQ (reference sequence). The CDR3 spans 13 residues. CDR3 DNA sequence: TGTGCCAGCACCTCGAGGGGAAGCTACGAGCAGTACTTC. Its protein is CASTSRGSYEQYF.

The chain has TRBV6-5 and TRBJ1-2; D is ambiguous. The CDR3 has 13 amino acids. The V gene's germline CDR1 is MNHEY and CDR2 SVGAGI. V lost 4 bases and J 6 bases, leaving 12 bases between the germline ends. CDR3 bases: TGTGCCAGCAGTTCCCTACTCGGGGATGGCTACACCTTC. Its translation: CASSSLLGDGYTF.

The CDR3 is CASSSGTQTQYSNQPQHF. Here the CDR3 DNA reads TGTGCCAGCAGTTCCGGGACCCAGACGCAATATAGCAATCAGCCCCAGCATTTT. V usage is TRBV28 and J usage is TRBJ1-5, with TRBD1 as a possible D gene (5 bases). This CDR3 region has 18 residues. CDR1 and CDR2 (germline): MDHEN, SYDVKM. With 4 bases removed from V and 0 bases from J, the gap between germline ends came to 19 bases. Together with reference TRBV28 and TRBJ1-5, the CDR3 gives the full variable domain: DVKVTQSSRYLVKRTGEKVFLECVQDMDHENMFWYRQDPGLGLRLIYFSYDVKMKEKGDIPEGYSVSREKKERFSLILESASTNQTSMYLCASSSGTQTQYSNQPQHFGDGTRLSIL.

This clone was observed once. V gene TRBV5-5 combines with J gene TRBJ2-1, with D unresolved. V was pared by 2 bases and J by 5 bases, with 11 bases between. Germline CDR1 and CDR2: SGHKS and YYEKEE (reference sequence). The CDR3 consists of 14 residues. In DNA, the CDR3 is TGTGCCAGCAGCTTCACACAAAATAACAATGAGCAGTTCTTC. This codes for CASSFTQNNNEQFF.

The CDR3 DNA follows: TGTGCCAGCAGCACCTGGACAGGGAATCAGCCCCAGCATTTT. Amino acids: CASSTWTGNQPQHF. The rearrangement joins TRBV5-8 to TRBJ1-5; TRBD1 matches 8 bases. This CDR3 region has 14 residues. Unmatched junction bases numbered 4, after V lost 4 bases and J lost 4 bases. The germline V gene has CDR1 SGHTS and CDR2 YDEGEE.

The chain links TRBV29-1 to TRBJ2-5; D perhaps matches TRBD1 (5 bases). CDR1 and CDR2 (germline): SQVTM, ANQGSEA. Between the trimmed V and J ends, which lost 7 bases and 1 base, there was a span of 10 bases. The CDR3 has 12 amino acids. CDR3 sequence reads: CSAGRAQETQYF. The CDR3 DNA reads as TGCAGCGCTGGCAGGGCCCAAGAGACCCAGTACTTC.

The rearrangement uses TRBV30 and TRBJ1-2; 7 bases align to TRBD1. In germline, CDR1 is GTSNPN, CDR2 SVGIG (reference sequence). This CDR3 has 12 residues. Trimming removed 5 bases from V and 2 bases from J; junction bases left unmatched: 2. For the CDR3, the DNA is TGTGCCTGGTCGACAGGGAACTATGGCTACACCTTC. Translating gives CAWSTGNYGYTF.

The rearrangement links TRBV5-1 to TRBJ1-3, with unresolved D. The V end was cut by 2 bases, the J end by 0 bases, with 3 bases between. The CDR3 has 13 residues. The germline V gene encodes CDR1 SGHRS and CDR2 YFSETQ. CDR3 bases: TGCGCCAGCAGCTTAACCTCTGGAAACACCATATATTTT. Translation gives CASSLTSGNTIYF.

Regarding this clone: Different DNA sequences within this sample yield the same CDR3. The J gene is TRBJ1-3, the V gene TRBV9; possible D gene TRBD1, 5 bases. This CDR3 has 15 residues. The germline gives CDR1 SGDLS, CDR2 YYNGEE. V lost 0 bases and J 3 bases, leaving 10 bases between the germline ends. The CDR3 nucleotides read TGTGCCAGCAGCGTAGGGGGGGGTGGTGGAAACACCATATATTTT. Its protein product is CASSVGGGGGNTIYF.